This T cell receptor beta chain was observed in a study of shared clonotypes between healthy human individuals. The length of the CDR3 is 14 residues. Germline loops: CDR1 SGHNT, CDR2 YYREEE (reference sequence). Deletions cut 4 bases from V and 6 bases from J, with 13 bases between. Donation came from healthy HIV-negative adults that had no recent acute infections or vaccinations. CD45RO+ cells joined CCR7-negative CD45RA+ TemRA cells to form CD8 memory. The assay was immunoSEQ multiplex PCR, and TCRdb's table has in-frame clones only and misses some. The data contain roughly 400,000 clones, about 97% of them singletons. Remarks on this clone: Antigen: not known.

General study results and limits: Shared clonotypes: roughly 4.7% naive CD4, approximately 3.4% naive CD8, less than 2.5% memory CD4, more than 0.3% memory CD8.

Sequenced material: memory CD8+ T cells sorted from blood. Sample subset: CD45RO+ cells pooled with CCR7-negative TemRA cells. The clonotype was recovered from a man aged 25-40 years in good health. This chain connects TRBV5-4 to TRBJ2-2, with a possible D match to TRBD2 (6 bases). The CDR3 protein is CASSPRTGAGELFF. DNA of the CDR3: TGTGCCAGCAGCCCCCGAACGGGGGCCGGGGAGCTGTTTTTT.